The next 2 T cell receptor beta chains were all read from a single sample in a study of T cell clusters in autoimmune cytopenias. Each sample's input was approximately 270 ng genomic DNA, 38,000 or so genome equivalents. TRB was amplified by touch-down multiplex PCR, primer pools A and B combined. One entry per CDR3 protein, without DNA, is what TCRdb gives after re-calling the multiplex PCR reads. Here the sample table reports about 8,300 distinct CDR3 sequences. Sample: peripheral blood. These TCRs come from a human donor with an autoimmune cytopenia or autoimmune hepatitis (not recorded which).

This clonotype is classed as medium-sized by frequency. V and J are TRBV6-5 and TRBJ2-2; TCRdb's D call of TRBD1 is untestable without DNA. From germline, CDR1 is MNHEY and CDR2 SVGAGI. CDR3 length equals 16 residues. The CDR3 protein is CASSYSLGRGTGELFF.

This clonotype registers medium-sized (0.01 to 0.1%) by frequency. The chain is built from TRBV6-1 and TRBJ2-5. The CDR3 has 12 residues. Looked up from germline, CDR1 is MNHNS and CDR2 is SASEGT. This CDR3 reads CASSELGETQYF.